This T cell receptor (beta chain) was recorded in a study of breast tumors, draining lymph nodes, adjacent tissues. The lymph nodes were axillary draining lymph nodes from breast cancer patients. TCRdb re-called the multiplex PCR reads through MiXCR, storing one row per CDR3 protein. The sample carries approximately 89,000 distinct CDR3 sequences, approximately 30% recorded once. CDR3 size: 14 residues. V trimming: 5 bases; J trimming: 6 bases; junction bases outside the gene matches: 8. Per the germline V gene, CDR1 is SGHAT and CDR2 is FQNNGV. Whole-study findings and limits: Tumor and nontumor repertoires were significantly more similar in luminal-like than in basal-like breast cancer.

Notes on this clonotype: Its matching antigen is unknown.

This TCR derives from a female donor with breast cancer. Some clones in this sample may be carry-over from other donors' samples. Sequencing was done on a sample of axillary lymph node tissue. The chain couples TRBV11-2 to TRBJ1-1; 8 bases line up with TRBD1. CDR3 coding DNA: TGTGCCAGCAGCATTGGACAGGGAGCCGCTGAAGCTTTCTTT. It codes for CASSIGQGAAEAFF.